A single sample is the source of the 32 T cell receptor beta chains below, sequenced in a study of T cell responses to AZD1222 COVID-19 vaccine. The repertoire was sequenced with immunoSEQ multiplex PCR; TCRdb's copy has only in-frame clones and lacks some. Counted here are about 110,000 clones, roughly 90% occurring once; the ten biggest clones make up less than 4%. The sample consisted of peripheral blood, taken on day 0 of MenACWY control vaccination. All receptors come from an adult in good health.

This sequence joins TRBV12-3 or TRBV12-4 and TRBJ1-2; D unresolved. The CDR3 length is 13 residues. Trimming took 2 bases from V and 8 from J, leaving 12 bases between them. The CDR3 is CASSLSEYRGYTF. The CDR3 DNA follows: TGTGCCAGCAGTTTATCTGAGTATCGGGGCTACACCTTC.

The CDR3 protein is CSVLGGTANYGYTF. CDR3 DNA sequence: TGCAGCGTCCTAGGAGGGACAGCTAACTATGGCTACACCTTC. The chain carries TRBV29-1 and TRBJ1-2; 7 positions agree with TRBD1. The junction had 7 bases not matched to a gene; V was cut back by 6 bases and J by 0 bases. The CDR3 is 14 residues long. CDR1 is SQVTM, CDR2 ANQGSEA, per germline.

The CDR3 nucleotides read TGCGCCAGCAGAAGGGGCCAGGGGACAGATACGCAGTATTTT. It translates to CASRRGQGTDTQYF. V gene TRBV5-1 combines with J gene TRBJ2-3; TRBD1 is a possible D gene (6 bases). V lost 5 bases, J lost 3 bases, and 13 bases lay in between. The CDR3 is made up of 14 amino acids. CDR1 is SGHRS and CDR2 is YFSETQ in the germline V gene.

V gene TRBV25-1 combines with J gene TRBJ1-2, with 7 bases fitting TRBD1. The germline gives CDR1 MGHDK, CDR2 SYGVNS. The CDR3 is 12 amino acids. V lost 5 bases to trimming and J lost 4 bases; unmatched junction nucleotides: 1. This CDR3 reads CASSPGGYGYTF. CDR3 DNA sequence: TGTGCCAGCAGTCCAGGGGGCTATGGCTACACCTTC.

This clone came up once. This sequence joins TRBV24-1 and TRBJ1-2, with D hard to call. This CDR3 comprises 14 residues. CDR1 and CDR2 from the germline V gene are KGHDR and SFDVKD. V shed 1 base and J shed 0 bases, with 5 bases lying between them. The CDR3 coding sequence is TGTGCCACCAGTGATTTCCGTGCTAACTATGGCTACACCTTC. Its protein product is CATSDFRANYGYTF.

V usage is TRBV28 and J usage is TRBJ2-1; tentative D call: TRBD2 (6 bases). CDR3 length equals 13 residues. V lost 6 bases and J 9 bases, leaving 15 bases between the germline ends. CDR1 MDHEN and CDR2 SYDVKM come from the germline V gene. The CDR3 sequence: CASRSSAGGEQFF. The CDR3 DNA follows: TGTGCCAGCAGATCTAGCGCCGGGGGTGAGCAGTTCTTC.

This rearrangement joins TRBV5-1 to TRBJ2-3, with 7 bases that match TRBD2. The CDR3 length is 17 residues. Germline CDR1 reads SGHRS; CDR2 reads YFSETQ. The trim removed 0 bases at V and 0 bases at J, leaving 7 bases unmatched. As DNA, the CDR3 is TGCGCCAGCAGCTTGGGGGCGGGGGACTTTAGCACAGATACGCAGTATTTT. Its translation is CASSLGAGDFSTDTQYF. The full variable domain, its missing parts supplied by reference TRBV5-1 and TRBJ2-3, is KAGVTQTPRYLIKTRGQQVTLSCSPISGHRSVSWYQQTPGQGLQFLFEYFSETQRNKGNFPGRFSGRQFSNSRSEMNVSTLELGDSALYLCASSLGAGDFSTDTQYFGPGTRLTVL.

The V and J genes are TRBV29-1 and TRBJ1-2, with 10 positions matching TRBD1. CDR3 length: 15 amino acids. The junction had 9 bases not matched to a gene; V was cut back by 0 bases and J by 8 bases. The germline V gene has CDR1 SQVTM and CDR2 ANQGSEA. The chain's CDR3 is CSVEEGDRGLWGYTF. DNA for the CDR3: TGCAGCGTTGAAGAGGGAGACAGGGGGCTTTGGGGCTACACCTTC. Full variable domain (rest looked up from reference TRBV29-1 and TRBJ1-2): SAVISQKPSRDICQRGTSLTIQCQVDSQVTMMFWYRQQPGQSLTLIATANQGSEATYESGFVIDKFPISRPNLTFSTLTVSNMSPEDSSIYLCSVEEGDRGLWGYTFGSGTRLTVV.

As regards this clone: The same CDR3 arises from other DNA sequences in this sample as well. The chain combines TRBV5-1 with TRBJ1-3; D not certain. The CDR3 is 14 residues long. The V end was cut by 0 bases, the J end by 0 bases, with 4 bases between. Looked up from germline, CDR1 is SGHRS and CDR2 is YFSETQ. The CDR3: CASSLGDSGNTIYF. CDR3 coding DNA: TGCGCCAGCAGCTTGGGGGACTCTGGAAACACCATATATTTT.

The CDR3 here is CASSSGLPDTQYF. The CDR3 region has the DNA TGTGCCAGCAGCTCCGGACTACCAGATACGCAGTATTTT. This chain joins TRBV7-6 and TRBJ2-3, with a weak D call TRBD2 (6 bases). The germline V and J ends were trimmed by 4 bases and 4 bases, with 9 bases remaining between them. Germline V gives CDR1 SGHVS, CDR2 FNYEAQ. The CDR3 extends over 13 amino acids.

This chain links TRBV7-2 with TRBJ2-1, with 10 bases fitting TRBD2. The V gene's germline CDR1 is SGHTA and CDR2 FQGNSA. The CDR3 contains 16 residues. V shed 2 bases and J 3 bases; nucleotides not matched to a gene: 4. The CDR3 sequence: CASSLSSGGVYNEQFF. The DNA of the CDR3 is TGTGCCAGCAGCTTATCCAGCGGGGGGGTCTACAATGAGCAGTTCTTC.

This clone was seen once. In nucleotides, the CDR3 is TGTGCCAGCAGCTCCACGGACAGCGAAGTTAACTATGGCTACACCTTC. The encoded protein is CASSSTDSEVNYGYTF. This rearrangement joins TRBV13 to TRBJ1-2; D may be TRBD1 (6 bases). The germline CDR1 and CDR2 sequences are PRHDT and FYEKMQ (reference sequence). This CDR3 region has 16 residues. Trimming pared 4 bases from V and 1 base from J, leaving 16 bases between.

The V call is TRBV18, the J call TRBJ1-1; 8 bases fit TRBD1. Unmatched junction bases numbered 3, after V lost 4 bases and J lost 8 bases. This CDR3 region has 12 residues. In germline, CDR1 is KGHSH, CDR2 LQKENI. The CDR3 DNA reads TGTGCCAGCTCACTCGACAGGGGAGAAGCTTTCTTT. Its protein is CASSLDRGEAFF.

The V and J genes are TRBV6-1 and TRBJ1-1, with 7 positions matching TRBD1. This CDR3 region has 14 residues. Germline V gives CDR1 MNHNS, CDR2 SASEGT. The junction had 3 bases not matched to a gene; V was cut back by 1 base and J by 4 bases. The CDR3 spells CASSEVTGTTEAFF. The CDR3 DNA reads TGTGCCAGCAGTGAAGTGACAGGGACCACTGAAGCTTTCTTT.

The V and J genes are TRBV28 and TRBJ1-2; 7 nucleotides agree with TRBD1. Germline CDR1 is MDHEN and CDR2 is SYDVKM. The trim removed 8 bases at V and 2 bases at J, leaving 5 bases unmatched. The CDR3 is 13 residues long. The CDR3 DNA reads TGTGCCAGCGGGGACAGACTGAACTATGGCTACACCTTC. Its protein product is CASGDRLNYGYTF.

V gene TRBV5-6 combines with J gene TRBJ1-1, with a weak D call TRBD1 (6 bases). The CDR3 sequence is 15 residues long. V was pared by 4 bases and J by 2 bases, with 15 bases between. Germline CDR1 is SGHDT and CDR2 is YYEEEE. The CDR3 is CASSLGGRTNTEAFF. The CDR3, as DNA: TGTGCCAGCAGCCTCGGGGGCAGGACTAACACTGAAGCTTTCTTT. The whole variable domain, filled in from reference TRBV5-6 and TRBJ1-1, reads DAGVTQSPTHLIKTRGQQVTLRCSPKSGHDTVSWYQQALGQGPQFIFQYYEEEERQRGNFPDRFSGHQFPNYSSELNVNALLLGDSALYLCASSLGGRTNTEAFFGQGTRLTVV.

This sequence joins TRBV6-5 and TRBJ2-7; 7 nucleotides match TRBD1. This CDR3 is built from 16 residues. V lost 4 bases to trimming and J lost 1 base; unmatched junction nucleotides: 10. The germline gives CDR1 MNHEY, CDR2 SVGAGI. This CDR3 is CASSSSTGEKSYEQYF. The CDR3 bases are TGTGCCAGCAGTTCATCCACAGGGGAGAAATCCTACGAGCAGTACTTC.

CDR3 loop: CASSLAPGDTDTQYF. CDR3 DNA sequence: TGCGCCAGCAGCTTGGCCCCAGGGGACACAGATACGCAGTATTTT. J is TRBJ2-3 and V is TRBV5-1, with a tentative D call TRBD1 (6 bases). The V gene's germline CDR1 is SGHRS and CDR2 YFSETQ. This CDR3 region has 15 residues. The V gene lost 0 bases and the J gene lost 2 bases, with 10 bases spanning the gap.

This clone was seen once. The CDR3 protein is CASRHGGTMGPNEKLFF. CDR3 DNA: TGCGCCAGCCGACACGGGGGGACGATGGGGCCTAATGAAAAACTGTTTTTT. This sequence joins TRBV5-1 and TRBJ1-4; D possibly corresponds to TRBD1 (5 bases). Trimming cost V 7 bases and J 3 bases, with 22 bases left between them. Germline V gene lookup returns CDR1 SGHRS and CDR2 YFSETQ. This CDR3 is 17 amino acids long. Using reference TRBV5-1 and TRBJ1-4 for the parts outside the CDR3, the full variable domain is KAGVTQTPRYLIKTRGQQVTLSCSPISGHRSVSWYQQTPGQGLQFLFEYFSETQRNKGNFPGRFSGRQFSNSRSEMNVSTLELGDSALYLCASRHGGTMGPNEKLFFGSGTQLSVL.

The chain carries TRBV12-2 and TRBJ1-5. TRBV12-2 is described as a pseudogene. The CDR3 consists of 12 residues. The CDR3 bases are TGTGCAAGTCGCTTGCAGAGGCAGCCCCAGCATTTT. It is translated as CASRLQRQPQHF.

The gene calls are TRBV21-1 and TRBJ1-1; the table's TRBD1 call for D was not verified on the DNA. TRBV21-1 is noted as a pseudogene. The CDR3 length is 14 residues. The CDR3 DNA follows: TGTGCCACCTTGAAACAGGGGGGACTTACTGAAGCTTTCTTT. This sequence encodes CATLKQGGLTEAFF.

This rearrangement joins TRBV27 to TRBJ1-6, with 7 bases that match TRBD1. Germline V gene data show CDR1 as MNHEY and CDR2 as SMNVEV (reference sequence). Trimming at V came to 5 bases and at J to 4 bases, leaving 5 bases not matched to a gene. The CDR3 contains 15 residues. The CDR3: CASSMGQSYNSPLHF. The CDR3 nucleotides read TGTGCCAGCAGTATGGGACAGTCTTATAATTCACCCCTCCACTTT.

The chain employs TRBV25-1 and TRBJ2-1; D may be TRBD2 (6 bases). This CDR3 spans 14 amino acids. V lost 2 bases to trimming and J lost 7 bases, with 12 bases between them. Germline V lookup: CDR1 MGHDK, CDR2 SYGVNS. CDR3 DNA sequence: TGTGCCAGCAGTGAAATGCTAGCGCAAAATGAGCAGTTCTTC. Translating gives CASSEMLAQNEQFF.

This clone is a singleton in its sample. This chain uses TRBV5-6 with TRBJ1-1; D ambiguous. The CDR3 has 14 amino acids. V lost 1 base and J lost 5, with 12 bases in between. Germline lookup yields CDR1 SGHDT and CDR2 YYEEEE. Written as DNA, the CDR3 is TGTGCCAGCAGCTTGTCCGTCGTGGGTACTGAAGCTTTCTTT. Protein sequence: CASSLSVVGTEAFF.

The V gene is TRBV5-1, the J gene TRBJ2-7; maybe TRBD2 (6 bases). V lost 5 bases, J lost 4 bases, and 19 bases lay in between. The CDR3 sequence is 15 residues long. Germline CDR1 reads SGHRS; CDR2 reads YFSETQ. CDR3 nucleotide sequence: TGCGCCAGCAGACCGGCGGGAATGGAGTTTTACGAGCAGTACTTC. This encodes CASRPAGMEFYEQYF.

CDR3 region: CASSPAPGGTYEQYF. The CDR3 DNA is TGTGCCAGCAGCCCAGCACCAGGGGGAACCTACGAGCAGTACTTC. The chain recombines TRBV5-5 with TRBJ2-7; 7 positions match TRBD1. The CDR3 covers 15 residues. Germline V gene lookup returns CDR1 SGHKS and CDR2 YYEKEE (reference sequence). V dropped 4 bases and J dropped 2; count of bases not matched to a gene: 9.

This sequence joins TRBV20-1 and TRBJ1-2, with D hard to call. The V gene's germline CDR1 is DFQATT and CDR2 SNEGSKA (reference sequence). The V end lost 3 bases, the J end lost 2 bases, and 7 bases lay between the germline ends. The CDR3 runs 12 residues. CDR3 region: CSASWGNYGYTF. The CDR3 DNA reads TGCAGTGCTAGTTGGGGAAACTATGGCTACACCTTC.

The chain has TRBV9 and TRBJ2-1; D may match TRBD1 or TRBD2 (5 bases each). Deletions cut 3 bases from V and 6 bases from J, with 10 bases between. The CDR3 extends over 13 amino acids. Germline loops: CDR1 SGDLS, CDR2 YYNGEE. This chain's CDR3 is CASSGLGGNEQFF. CDR3 nucleotide sequence: TGTGCCAGCAGCGGCCTTGGGGGCAATGAGCAGTTCTTC. The complete variable domain, with remaining parts taken from reference TRBV9 and TRBJ2-1, reads DSGVTQTPKHLITATGQRVTLRCSPRSGDLSVYWYQQSLDQGLQFLIQYYNGEERAKGNILERFSAQQFPDLHSELNLSSLELGDSALYFCASSGLGGNEQFFGPGTRLTVL.

This chain links TRBV9 with TRBJ1-1; tentative D call: TRBD1 (6 bases). V shed 0 bases and J shed 11 bases, with 23 bases lying between them. The CDR3 is 16 amino acids. Looked up from germline, CDR1 is SGDLS and CDR2 is YYNGEE. The CDR3, as DNA: TGTGCCAGCAGCGTAGCTGGGGGGCCCCGGAATAGTGGGGCTTTCTTT. This codes for CASSVAGGPRNSGAFF.

This rearrangement joins TRBV7-2 to TRBJ2-5; TRBD2 agrees at 11 bases. J lost 7 bases, V lost 2 bases, and 9 bases had no gene match. Germline V gene lookup returns CDR1 SGHTA and CDR2 FQGNSA. The CDR3 extends over 16 amino acids. CDR3 in amino acids: CASSLLGLAGGGTQYF. As DNA, the CDR3 is TGTGCCAGCAGCTTATTGGGTCTAGCGGGGGGCGGGACCCAGTACTTC.

The rearrangement joins TRBV2 to TRBJ2-7, with a tentative D call TRBD2 (7 bases). Trimming removed 0 bases at V and 9 bases at J, with 18 bases between. CDR1 is SNHLY, CDR2 FYNNEI, per germline. This CDR3 comprises 15 residues. The CDR3 DNA follows: TGTGCCAGCAGTGAAGCGCGAGGGGGGGACCTGGGGCAGTACTTC. Its protein product is CASSEARGGDLGQYF.

The J gene is TRBJ1-5, the V gene TRBV5-6; 9 bases are shared with TRBD1. Germline CDR1 reads SGHDT; CDR2 reads YYEEEE. V was pared by 4 bases and J by 7 bases, with 6 bases of the junction left unmatched. The CDR3 has 14 residues. The CDR3 protein is CASSHGTGRQPQHF. CDR3 in DNA: TGTGCCAGCAGCCATGGGACAGGGAGACAGCCCCAGCATTTT.